This TCR beta chain was sequenced in a study of control samples from healthy donors and cancer patients. The assay was immunoSEQ multiplex PCR, and TCRdb's table has in-frame clones only and misses some. The data hold some 120,000 clones, with 90% to 95% observed a single time. The sample taken for sequencing was PBMCs. This TCR was sampled from a man aged 50-59 years with head and neck cancer.

DNA for the CDR3: TGTGCCAGCAGCTTAACAGGGGCAAACACAGATACGCAGTATTTT. The encoded protein is CASSLTGANTDTQYF. The rearrangement joins TRBV7-3 to TRBJ2-3; a possible D gene is TRBD1 (5 bases). Germline lookup yields CDR1 SGHTA and CDR2 FQGTGA. The CDR3 consists of 15 residues. The V and J ends lost 0 bases and 2 bases respectively, with 9 bases between them. Using reference TRBV7-3 and TRBJ2-3 for the parts outside the CDR3, the full variable domain is GAGVSQTPSNKVTEKGKYVELRCDPISGHTALYWYRQSLGQGPEFLIYFQGTGAADDSGLPNDRFFAVRPEGSVSTLKIQRTERGDSAVYLCASSLTGANTDTQYFGPGTRLTVL.